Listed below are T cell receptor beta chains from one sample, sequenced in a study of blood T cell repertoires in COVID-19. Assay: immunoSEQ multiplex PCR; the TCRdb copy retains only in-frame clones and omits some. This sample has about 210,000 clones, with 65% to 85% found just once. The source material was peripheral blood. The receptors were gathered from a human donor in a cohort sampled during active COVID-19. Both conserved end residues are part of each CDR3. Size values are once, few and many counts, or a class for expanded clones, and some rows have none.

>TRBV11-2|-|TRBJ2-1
CASSLRAGRENEQFF
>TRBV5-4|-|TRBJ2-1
CASSLNPTVGAGFNEQFF
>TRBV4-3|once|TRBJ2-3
CASSQDQGISTQYF
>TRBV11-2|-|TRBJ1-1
CASSSWSDRVNTEAFF
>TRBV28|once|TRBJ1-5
CASRNDRGQPQHF
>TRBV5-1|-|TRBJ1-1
CASSPSGTGETEAFF
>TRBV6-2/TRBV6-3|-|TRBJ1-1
CASSYQGLNTEAFF
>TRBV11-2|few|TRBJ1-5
CASSLDGGIDQPQHF
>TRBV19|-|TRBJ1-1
CASSIDRNTEAFF
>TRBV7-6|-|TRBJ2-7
CASSPSHGSYEQYF
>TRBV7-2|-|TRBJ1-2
CASSLARTEAYGYTF
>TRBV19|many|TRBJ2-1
CASSIVGLADSYNEQFF
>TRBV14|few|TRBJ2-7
CASSQGRGRRSYEQYF
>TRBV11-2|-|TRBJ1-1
CASRRPGGRLNTEAFF